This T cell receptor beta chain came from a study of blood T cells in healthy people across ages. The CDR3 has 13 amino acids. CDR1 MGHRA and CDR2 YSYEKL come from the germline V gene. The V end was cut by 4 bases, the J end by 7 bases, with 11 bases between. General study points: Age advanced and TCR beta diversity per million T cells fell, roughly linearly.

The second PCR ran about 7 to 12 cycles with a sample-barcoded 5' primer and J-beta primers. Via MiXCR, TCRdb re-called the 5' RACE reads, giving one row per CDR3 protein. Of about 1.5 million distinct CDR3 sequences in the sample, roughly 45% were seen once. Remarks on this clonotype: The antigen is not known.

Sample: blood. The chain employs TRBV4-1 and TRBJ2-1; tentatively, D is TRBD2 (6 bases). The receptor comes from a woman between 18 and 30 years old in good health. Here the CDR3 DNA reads TGCGCCAGCAGCCGGACGGGGACTAATGAGCAGTTCTTC. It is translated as CASSRTGTNEQFF.